This TCR beta chain was sequenced during a study of blood T cell repertoires in COVID-19. Study as a whole: From the United States, Italy and Spain came samples of acute and convalescent COVID-19. The cDNA or gDNA used as material had been derived from T cells, B-cell-depleted T cells, or PBMCs.

Original processing notes: Cell counts per sample came from amplifying reference gene primers. Sequenced by immunoSEQ multiplex PCR; TCRdb stores in-frame clones only, minus some. The D gene and trimming were derived from the DNA, and the V and J assignments and clone size from that table. The repertoire consists of approximately 44,000 clones, with 86% occurring once and the leading ten covering more than 6.5%. The CDR3 contains 17 residues. The germline V gene has CDR1 SGHRS and CDR2 YFSETQ. V dropped 0 bases and J dropped 2; count of bases not matched to a gene: 9. The sequencing sample was made of peripheral blood. The chain is built from TRBV5-1 and TRBJ2-7, with TRBD2 matching 9 bases. The source is a man aged 55 to 70 with active COVID-19. CDR3 sequence reads: CASSLASQREVPYEQYF. For the CDR3, the DNA is TGCGCCAGCAGCTTGGCAAGCCAGCGGGAGGTGCCCTACGAGCAGTACTTC. The complete variable domain, with remaining parts taken from reference TRBV5-1 and TRBJ2-7, reads KAGVTQTPRYLIKTRGQQVTLSCSPISGHRSVSWYQQTPGQGLQFLFEYFSETQRNKGNFPGRFSGRQFSNSRSEMNVSTLELGDSALYLCASSLASQREVPYEQYFGPGTRLTVT.